This T cell receptor (beta chain) was captured by sequencing in a study of T cell changes during pregnancy in multiple sclerosis. Germline V gene lookup returns CDR1 KGHSH and CDR2 LQKENI. The V gene lost 2 bases and the J gene lost 6 bases, with 8 bases spanning the gap. The CDR3 is 12 residues long. Some clones are missing from TCRdb's copy, which holds only in-frame ones; the method was immunoSEQ multiplex PCR. The profile shows roughly 31,000 clones, approximately 88% of them singletons. Specimen: CD8+ T cells from peripheral blood mononuclear cells, collected before pregnancy. The chain employs TRBV18 and TRBJ2-7; D unclear. The source is a female donor with multiple sclerosis, enrolled in a pregnancy study. CDR3 DNA sequence: TGTGCCAGCTCACCAGGCGCGGTCGAGCAGTACTTC. This translates into CASSPGAVEQYF.